The subject of this entry is one T cell receptor beta chain. The trim removed 5 bases at V and 2 bases at J, leaving 9 bases unmatched. Germline V gene lookup returns CDR1 SGHDN and CDR2 FVKESK. This CDR3 region has 16 residues. This entry belongs to a study of T cell changes during pregnancy in multiple sclerosis. TCRdb's table, derived via immunoSEQ multiplex PCR, lists solely in-frame clones and lacks some. Of tens of thousands of clones detected, around 85% appear once; the ten largest clones hold about 3%. This receptor was taken from a female donor with multiple sclerosis, enrolled in a pregnancy study. Sample: peripheral blood, taken before pregnancy. The rearrangement links TRBV14 to TRBJ2-1; 7 nucleotides match TRBD1. CDR3 bases: TGTGCCAGCAGCACCACCGGGACAGCAACCTACAATGAGCAGTTCTTC. This codes for CASSTTGTATYNEQFF.